A selection of T cell receptor beta chains follows, all from one sample in a study of blood T cell repertoires in COVID-19. TCRdb keeps only in-frame clones here, not all; method: immunoSEQ multiplex PCR. The data show nearly 350,000 clones, roughly 90% seen once. Specimen: peripheral blood. All receptors come from a woman aged 70-85 years with COVID-19, enrolled during active disease. Both conserved end residues are part of each CDR3. Each record gives: V gene, CDR3 protein.

TRBV5-1 | CASSLGRQDYGYTF
TRBV18 | CASSLAGESSQPQHF
TRBV5-4 | CASSTRTESNYGYTF
TRBV5-1 | CASSLAWDREAFF
TRBV10-3 | CAISRRDTNTEAFF
TRBV7-2 | CASSFLGTANTEAFF
TRBV2 | CASGKGANYGYTF
TRBV11-1 | CASSQGSGVNGETQYF
TRBV5-4 | CASSSGKDSGNTIYF
TRBV13 | CASRRQGGDTEAFF
TRBV10-3 | CAISSDRLAKNIQYF
TRBV7-6 | CASSKLAGGVNEQFF
TRBV2 | CASNGQGEAFF
TRBV6-2/TRBV6-3 | CASSPGLGTDTQYF
TRBV18 | CASSPSREQFF
TRBV12-3/TRBV12-4 | CASSLGGYQPQHF
TRBV27 | CASSFRAGGGYTF
TRBV18 | CASSPRTGTDTQYF
TRBV9 | CASGQGSGEQFF
TRBV18 | CASSPTRDREYWRYGYTF
TRBV11-3 | CASSPLEGGAGNTIYF
TRBV6-6 | CASSHHTDLAGGLITDTQYF
TRBV2 | CASSAQSATNEKLFF
TRBV6-5 | CATKFTSSYNEQFF
TRBV4-1 | CASSPPFVNEQFF
TRBV4-1 | CASSQDYRGNTEAFF
TRBV5-1 | CASSRQPATNEKLFF
TRBV7-2 | CASSSSGTGVGYTF
TRBV29-1 | CSVQSVLQETQYF
TRBV12-3/TRBV12-4 | CASSPGEHHEQFF
TRBV2 | CASSELRGGNEQFF
TRBV18 | CASSPSGANTIYF
TRBV3-1/TRBV3-2 | CASHSEGGTDTQYF
TRBV5-1 | CASSVGREQYF
TRBV9 | CASSVGGYRDRDEKLFF
TRBV24-1 | CATSDPNGGEFQETQYF
TRBV27 | CASSQDRANTEAFF
TRBV5-4 | CASRDTGKVVGYGYTF
TRBV11-3 | CASSLDIGTSGATYNEQFF
TRBV27 | CASSLSSGGFYEQYF
TRBV30 | CAWSVLGTGELFF
TRBV27 | CASSLAGLAGGTTDTQYF